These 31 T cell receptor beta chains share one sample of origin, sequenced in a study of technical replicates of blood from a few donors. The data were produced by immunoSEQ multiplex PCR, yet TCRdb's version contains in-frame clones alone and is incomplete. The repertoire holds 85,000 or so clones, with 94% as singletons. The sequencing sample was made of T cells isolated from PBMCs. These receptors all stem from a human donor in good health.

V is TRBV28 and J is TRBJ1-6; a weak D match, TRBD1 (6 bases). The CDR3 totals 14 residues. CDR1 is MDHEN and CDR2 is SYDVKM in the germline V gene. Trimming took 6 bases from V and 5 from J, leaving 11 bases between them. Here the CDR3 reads CASRGAGHNSPLHF. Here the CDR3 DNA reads TGTGCCAGCAGGGGGGCAGGTCATAATTCACCCCTCCACTTT.

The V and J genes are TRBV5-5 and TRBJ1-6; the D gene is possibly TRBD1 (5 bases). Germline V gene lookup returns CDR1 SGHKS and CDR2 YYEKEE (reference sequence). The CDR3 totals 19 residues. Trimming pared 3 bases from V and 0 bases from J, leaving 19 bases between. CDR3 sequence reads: CASSSSVDGTFSYNSPLHF. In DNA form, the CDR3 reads TGTGCCAGCAGCTCCTCGGTCGACGGGACTTTCTCCTATAATTCACCCCTCCACTTT.

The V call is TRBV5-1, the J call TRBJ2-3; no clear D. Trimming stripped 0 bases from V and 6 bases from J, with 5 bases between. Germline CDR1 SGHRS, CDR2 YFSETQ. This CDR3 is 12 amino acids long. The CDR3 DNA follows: TGCGCCAGCAGCTTGGCCGAGGATACGCAGTATTTT. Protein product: CASSLAEDTQYF.

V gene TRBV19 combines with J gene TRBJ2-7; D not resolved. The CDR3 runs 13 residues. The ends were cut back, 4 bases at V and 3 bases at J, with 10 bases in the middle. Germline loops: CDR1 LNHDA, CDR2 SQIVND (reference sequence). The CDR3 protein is CASSNQVNYEQYF. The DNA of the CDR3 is TGTGCCAGTAGTAACCAGGTCAACTACGAGCAGTACTTC.

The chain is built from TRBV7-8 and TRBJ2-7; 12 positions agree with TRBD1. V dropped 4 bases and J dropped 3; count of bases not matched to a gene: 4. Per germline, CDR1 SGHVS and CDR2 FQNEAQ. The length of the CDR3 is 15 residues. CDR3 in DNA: TGTGCCAGCAGCTCCGGGACAGGGGGCCTCTACGAGCAGTACTTC. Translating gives CASSSGTGGLYEQYF.

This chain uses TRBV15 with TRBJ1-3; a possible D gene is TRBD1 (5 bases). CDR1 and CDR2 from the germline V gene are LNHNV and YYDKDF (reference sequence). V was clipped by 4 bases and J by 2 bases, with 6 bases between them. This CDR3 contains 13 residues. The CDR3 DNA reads TGTGCCACCAGCACAGGGACTGGAAACACCATATATTTT. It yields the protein CATSTGTGNTIYF.

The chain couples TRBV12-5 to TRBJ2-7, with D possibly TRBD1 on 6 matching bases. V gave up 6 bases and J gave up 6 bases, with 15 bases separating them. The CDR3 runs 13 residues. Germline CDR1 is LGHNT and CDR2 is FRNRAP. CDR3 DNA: TGTGCTAGTGGAACCGAACAGGGAAGCGAGCAGTACTTC. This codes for CASGTEQGSEQYF.

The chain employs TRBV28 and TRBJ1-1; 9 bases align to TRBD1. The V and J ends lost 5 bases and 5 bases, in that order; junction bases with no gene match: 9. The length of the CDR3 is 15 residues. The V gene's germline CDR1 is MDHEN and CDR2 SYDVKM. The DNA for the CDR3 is TGTGCCAGCAGTCCTCCCGGGACAGGGTTGACTGAAGCTTTCTTT. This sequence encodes CASSPPGTGLTEAFF.

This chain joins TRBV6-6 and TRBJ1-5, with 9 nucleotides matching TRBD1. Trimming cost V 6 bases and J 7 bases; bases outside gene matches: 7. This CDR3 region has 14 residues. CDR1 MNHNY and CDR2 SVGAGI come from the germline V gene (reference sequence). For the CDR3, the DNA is TGTGCCAGCAGCCCGACAGGGGGTAACCAGCCCCAGCATTTT. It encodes CASSPTGGNQPQHF.

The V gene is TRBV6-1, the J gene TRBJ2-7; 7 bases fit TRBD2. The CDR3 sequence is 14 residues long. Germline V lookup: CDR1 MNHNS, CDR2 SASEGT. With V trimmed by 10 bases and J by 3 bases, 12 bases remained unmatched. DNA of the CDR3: TGTGCCACTATTACGCCGGGACTACACTACGAGCAGTACTTC. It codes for CATITPGLHYEQYF.

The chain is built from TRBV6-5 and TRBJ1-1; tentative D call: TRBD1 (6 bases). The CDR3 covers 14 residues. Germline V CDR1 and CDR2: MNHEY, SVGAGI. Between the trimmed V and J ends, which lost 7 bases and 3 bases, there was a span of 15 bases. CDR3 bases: TGTGCCAGCACTCTCAGGGGCCTATACACTGAAGCTTTCTTT. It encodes CASTLRGLYTEAFF.

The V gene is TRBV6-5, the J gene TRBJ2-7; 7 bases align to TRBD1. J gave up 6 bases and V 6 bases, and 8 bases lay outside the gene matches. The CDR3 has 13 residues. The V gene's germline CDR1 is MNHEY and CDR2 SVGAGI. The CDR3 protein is CASSDRDRAEQYF. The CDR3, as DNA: TGTGCCAGCAGCGACAGGGATCGGGCCGAGCAGTACTTC.

Here the CDR3 reads CASSLYAGRNQPQHF. Written as DNA, the CDR3 is TGTGCCAGCAGCTTGTACGCGGGACGGAATCAGCCCCAGCATTTT. The gene calls are TRBV5-6 and TRBJ1-5, with a tentative D call TRBD1 (5 bases). This CDR3 is 15 amino acids long. Germline assignment: CDR1 SGHDT and CDR2 YYEEEE. Trimming cost V 1 base and J 4 bases, with 12 bases left between them.

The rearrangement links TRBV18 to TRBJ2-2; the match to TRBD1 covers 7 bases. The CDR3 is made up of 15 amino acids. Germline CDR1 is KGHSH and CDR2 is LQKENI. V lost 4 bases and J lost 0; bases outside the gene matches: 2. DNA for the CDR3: TGTGCCAGCTCACGAGGGACAGCGAACACCGGGGAGCTGTTTTTT. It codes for CASSRGTANTGELFF.

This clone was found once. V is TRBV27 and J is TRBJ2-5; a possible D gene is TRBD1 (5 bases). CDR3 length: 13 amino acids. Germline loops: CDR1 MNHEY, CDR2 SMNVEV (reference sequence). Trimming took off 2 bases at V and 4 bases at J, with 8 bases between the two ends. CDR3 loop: CASSLITGETQYF. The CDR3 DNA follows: TGTGCCAGCAGTTTAATTACAGGAGAGACCCAGTACTTC.

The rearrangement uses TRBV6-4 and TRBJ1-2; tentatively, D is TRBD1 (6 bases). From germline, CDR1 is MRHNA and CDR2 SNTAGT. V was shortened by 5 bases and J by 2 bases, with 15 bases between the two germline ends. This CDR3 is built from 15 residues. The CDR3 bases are TGTGCCAGCAGTCCCTCGGGGGGGGCCAACTATGGCTACACCTTC. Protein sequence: CASSPSGGANYGYTF.

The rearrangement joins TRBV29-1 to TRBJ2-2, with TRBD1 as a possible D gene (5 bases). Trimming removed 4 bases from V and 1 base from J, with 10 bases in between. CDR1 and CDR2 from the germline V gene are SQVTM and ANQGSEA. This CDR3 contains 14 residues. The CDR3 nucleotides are TGCAGCGTTGTTTCAGGGTTGAACACCGGGGAGCTGTTTTTT. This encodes CSVVSGLNTGELFF.

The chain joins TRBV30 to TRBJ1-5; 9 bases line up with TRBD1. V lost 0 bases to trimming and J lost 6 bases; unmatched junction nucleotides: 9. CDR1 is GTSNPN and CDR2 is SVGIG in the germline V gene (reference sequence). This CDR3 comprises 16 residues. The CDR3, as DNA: TGTGCCTGGAGTGTACCGGACAGGGGAAGGGGTCAGCCCCAGCATTTT. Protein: CAWSVPDRGRGQPQHF.

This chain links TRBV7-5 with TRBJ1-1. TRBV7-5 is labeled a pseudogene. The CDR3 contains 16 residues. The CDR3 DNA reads TGTGTCAGAAGCTTTGGGGTGAGGGCGTTGAACACTGAAGCTTTCTTT. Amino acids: CVRSFGVRALNTEAFF.

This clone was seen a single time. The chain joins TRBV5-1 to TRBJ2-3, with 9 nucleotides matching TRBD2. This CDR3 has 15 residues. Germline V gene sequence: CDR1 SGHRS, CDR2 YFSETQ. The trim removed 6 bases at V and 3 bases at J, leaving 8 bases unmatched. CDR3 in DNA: TGCGCCAGCAACGGGCGGGAGGGCCTGACAGATACGCAGTATTTT. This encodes CASNGREGLTDTQYF.

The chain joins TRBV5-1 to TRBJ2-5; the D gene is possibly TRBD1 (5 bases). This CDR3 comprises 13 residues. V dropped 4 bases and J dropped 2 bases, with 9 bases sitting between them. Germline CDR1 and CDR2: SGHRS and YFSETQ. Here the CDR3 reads CASSRDSQETQYF. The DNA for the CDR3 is TGCGCCAGCAGCCGCGACAGTCAAGAGACCCAGTACTTC.

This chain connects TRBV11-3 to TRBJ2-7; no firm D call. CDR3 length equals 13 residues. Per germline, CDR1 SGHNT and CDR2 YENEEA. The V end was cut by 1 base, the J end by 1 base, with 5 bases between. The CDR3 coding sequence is TGTGCCAGCAGCTTAGGGCAGTCCTACGAGCAGTACTTC. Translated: CASSLGQSYEQYF.

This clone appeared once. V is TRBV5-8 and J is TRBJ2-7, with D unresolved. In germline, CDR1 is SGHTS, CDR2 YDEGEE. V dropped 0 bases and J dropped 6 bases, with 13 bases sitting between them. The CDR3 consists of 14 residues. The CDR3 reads CASSLGQIYREQYF. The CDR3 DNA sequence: TGTGCCAGCAGCTTGGGGCAGATTTATCGCGAGCAGTACTTC.

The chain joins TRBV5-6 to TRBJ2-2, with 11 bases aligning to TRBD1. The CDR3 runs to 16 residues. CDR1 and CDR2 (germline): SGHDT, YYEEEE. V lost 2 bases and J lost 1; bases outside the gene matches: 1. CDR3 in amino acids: CASSLGTGGNTGELFF. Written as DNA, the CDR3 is TGTGCCAGCAGCTTAGGGACAGGGGGGAACACCGGGGAGCTGTTTTTT.

The CDR3 spells CASSPILQNKNIQYF. CDR3 coding DNA: TGCGCCAGCAGCCCAATTCTCCAGAACAAAAACATTCAGTACTTC. V is TRBV4-1 and J is TRBJ2-4; D gene ambiguous. The CDR3 runs to 15 residues. Trimming pared 4 bases from V and 3 bases from J, leaving 13 bases between. Germline CDR1 MGHRA, CDR2 YSYEKL.

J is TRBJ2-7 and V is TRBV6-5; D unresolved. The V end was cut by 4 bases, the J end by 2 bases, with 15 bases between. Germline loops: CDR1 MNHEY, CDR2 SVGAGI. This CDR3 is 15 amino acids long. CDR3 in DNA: TGTGCCAGCAGTTCCCCGTGGAGTAACACCTACGAGCAGTACTTC. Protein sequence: CASSSPWSNTYEQYF.

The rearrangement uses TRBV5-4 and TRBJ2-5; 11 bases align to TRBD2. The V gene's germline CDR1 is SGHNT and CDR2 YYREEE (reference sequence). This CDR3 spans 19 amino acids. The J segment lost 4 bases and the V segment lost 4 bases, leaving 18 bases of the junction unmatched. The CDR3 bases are TGTGCCAGCAGCCCCCCGAGGCTACTAGCGGGAGAATTTGGAGAGACCCAGTACTTC. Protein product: CASSPPRLLAGEFGETQYF.

CDR3 nucleotide sequence: TGCGCCAGCAGCCAAGGCATCCTAGCGGGGGCCAACTACGAGCAGTACTTC. It specifies CASSQGILAGANYEQYF. The chain uses TRBV4-1 and TRBJ2-7; 10 bases align to TRBD2. The CDR3 extends over 17 amino acids. J lost 3 bases, V lost 1 base, and 9 bases had no gene match. The germline CDR1 and CDR2 sequences are MGHRA and YSYEKL.

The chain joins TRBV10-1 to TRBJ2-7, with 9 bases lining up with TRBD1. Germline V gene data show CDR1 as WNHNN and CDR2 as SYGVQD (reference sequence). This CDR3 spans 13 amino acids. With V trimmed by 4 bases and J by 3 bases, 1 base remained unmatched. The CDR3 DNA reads TGCGCCAGCAGTGGGGACAGGGTCTACGAGCAGTACTTC. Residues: CASSGDRVYEQYF.

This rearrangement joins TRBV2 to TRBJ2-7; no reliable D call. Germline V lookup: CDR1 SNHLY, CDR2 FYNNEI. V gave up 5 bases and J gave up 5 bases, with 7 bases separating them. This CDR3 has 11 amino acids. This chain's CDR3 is CASSLSHEQYF. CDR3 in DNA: TGTGCCAGCAGTTTGAGCCACGAGCAGTACTTC.

In DNA, the CDR3 is TGTGCCAGCAGCTTTGGTCTAGCGGGGGGGGAGACCCAGTACTTC. It is translated as CASSFGLAGGETQYF. The rearrangement links TRBV5-8 to TRBJ2-5; TRBD2 matches 12 bases. There are 15 residues in the CDR3. Germline CDR1 and CDR2: SGHTS and YDEGEE. V was clipped by 2 bases and J by 5 bases; unmatched bases: 4. The full variable domain, its missing parts supplied by reference TRBV5-8 and TRBJ2-5, is EAGVTQSPTHLIKTRGQQATLRCSPISGHTSVYWYQQALGLGLQFLLWYDEGEERNRGNFPPRFSGRQFPNYSSELNVNALELEDSALYLCASSFGLAGGETQYFGPGTRLLVL.